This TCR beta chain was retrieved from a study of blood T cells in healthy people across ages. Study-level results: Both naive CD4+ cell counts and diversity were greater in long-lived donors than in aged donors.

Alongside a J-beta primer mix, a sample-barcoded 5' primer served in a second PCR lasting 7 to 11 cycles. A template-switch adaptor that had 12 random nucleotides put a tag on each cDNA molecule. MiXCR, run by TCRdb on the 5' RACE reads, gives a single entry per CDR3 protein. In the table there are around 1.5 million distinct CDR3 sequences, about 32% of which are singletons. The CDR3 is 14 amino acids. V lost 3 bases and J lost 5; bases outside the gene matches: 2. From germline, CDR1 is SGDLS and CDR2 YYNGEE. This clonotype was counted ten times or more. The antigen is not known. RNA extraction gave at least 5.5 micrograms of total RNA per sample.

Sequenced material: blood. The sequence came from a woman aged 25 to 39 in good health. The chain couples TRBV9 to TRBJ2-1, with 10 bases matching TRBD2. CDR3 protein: CASSASGGNNEQFF. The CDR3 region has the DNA TGTGCCAGCAGCGCTAGCGGGGGCAACAATGAGCAGTTCTTC.